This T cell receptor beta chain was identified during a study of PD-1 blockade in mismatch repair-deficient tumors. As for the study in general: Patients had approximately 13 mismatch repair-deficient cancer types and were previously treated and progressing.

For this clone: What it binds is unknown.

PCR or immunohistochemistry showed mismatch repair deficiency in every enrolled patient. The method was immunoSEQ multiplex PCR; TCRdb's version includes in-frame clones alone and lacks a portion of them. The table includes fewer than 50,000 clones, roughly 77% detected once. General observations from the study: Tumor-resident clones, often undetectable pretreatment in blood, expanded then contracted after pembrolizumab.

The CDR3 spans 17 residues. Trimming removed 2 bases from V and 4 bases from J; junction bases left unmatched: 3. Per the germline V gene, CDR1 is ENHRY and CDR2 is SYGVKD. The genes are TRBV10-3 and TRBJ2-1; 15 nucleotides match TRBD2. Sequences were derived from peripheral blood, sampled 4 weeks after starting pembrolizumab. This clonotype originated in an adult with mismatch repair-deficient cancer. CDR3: CAISEGGLAGGYNEQFF. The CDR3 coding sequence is TGTGCCATCAGTGAGGGGGGACTAGCGGGAGGATACAATGAGCAGTTCTTC.